The T cell receptor beta chain under discussion was sequenced for a study of shared clonotypes between healthy human individuals. Findings of the study overall: The sole specimen, blood, was sampled, and tissue repertoires likely differ. Clonotype sharing among donors was thought likely to change with sequencing depth.

Input per replicate PCR of unsorted PBMC was approximately 280 ng DNA, corresponding to tens of thousands of T cell genomes. Source study methods: Filtering differed for immunoSEQ, which gave only junction sequences without quality scores. Here immunoSEQ multiplex PCR was the method, and the copy in TCRdb shows in-frame clones only, minus some. V, J and clone size derive from that table, while D and trimming were established from the DNA sequence. Among approximately 510,000 clones listed, 75% to 85% were seen once. Worth noting for this clone: Its antigen is unidentified.

The sequence was collected from a woman in her thirties or forties in good health. Some clones in this sample may be carry-over from other donors' samples. The sequenced sample consisted of PBMCs.

The CDR3 loop reads CASRDGNNQPQHF. The CDR3 DNA is TGTGCCAGCAGGGACGGGAACAATCAGCCCCAGCATTTT. V gene TRBV27 combines with J gene TRBJ1-5; D gene uncertain. Trimming cost V 6 bases and J 3 bases, with 9 bases left between them. The CDR3 runs to 13 residues. Germline CDR1 is MNHEY and CDR2 is SMNVEV (reference sequence).